This is a list of T cell receptor beta chains from one sample in a study of neurological immune-mediated disorders. TCRdb analysed the 5' RACE reads with MiXCR anew, one entry per CDR3 protein. The sample includes 30,000 to 35,000 distinct CDR3 sequences, 4% of them seen just once. The specimen sequenced was CD4+ T cells from blood. These receptor sequences come from a woman aged 40 to 50 in good health. The CDR3 runs from the conserved cysteine through the conserved F or W. Each record gives: CDR3 length, J gene, D gene, clone size, V gene, CDR3 DNA, CDR3 protein. D genes are given only for firm matches. Where a row states a size, it is once, few, many or the class of an expanded clone; other rows omit it.

CDR3 length: 14
J gene: TRBJ1-3
D gene: NA
clone size: many
V gene: TRBV11-2
CDR3 DNA: TGTGCCAGCAGCTTCAGACATAGCGAAAACACCATATATTTT
CDR3 protein: CASSFRHSENTIYF

CDR3 length: 12
J gene: TRBJ2-7
D gene: NA
clone size: many
V gene: TRBV12-3/TRBV12-4
CDR3 DNA: TGTGCCAGCAGTTTTAGCGAGTACGAGCAGTACTTC
CDR3 protein: CASSFSEYEQYF

CDR3 length: 14
J gene: TRBJ2-2
D gene: TRBD1
clone size: NA
V gene: TRBV29-1
CDR3 DNA: TGCAGCGCCTCAGCCGGGACAGGGACCGGGGAGCTGTTTTTT
CDR3 protein: CSASAGTGTGELFF

CDR3 length: 15
J gene: TRBJ2-5
D gene: NA
clone size: many
V gene: TRBV2
CDR3 DNA: TGTGCCAGCAGTGGTGTAGCAGACCTCTCGGAGACCCAGTACTTC
CDR3 protein: CASSGVADLSETQYF

CDR3 length: 13
J gene: TRBJ1-6
D gene: NA
clone size: many
V gene: TRBV2
CDR3 DNA: TGTGCCAGCAGGGGTTTAGGGAATTCACCCCTCCACTTT
CDR3 protein: CASRGLGNSPLHF

CDR3 length: 14
J gene: TRBJ1-2
D gene: NA
clone size: many
V gene: TRBV7-2
CDR3 DNA: TGTGCCAGCAGCCCAGCCGGACAGTCCTATGGCTACACCTTC
CDR3 protein: CASSPAGQSYGYTF

CDR3 length: 16
J gene: TRBJ2-3
D gene: NA
clone size: many
V gene: TRBV7-2
CDR3 DNA: TGTGCCAGCAGCCCCGGGCGCAAGCAGGGTTCGGATACGCAGTATTTT
CDR3 protein: CASSPGRKQGSDTQYF

CDR3 length: 16
J gene: TRBJ1-5
D gene: NA
clone size: few
V gene: TRBV28
CDR3 DNA: TGTGCCAGCAGTACCACCCCGGGACTACCTGGGCAGCCCCAGCATTTT
CDR3 protein: CASSTTPGLPGQPQHF

CDR3 length: 14
J gene: TRBJ2-1
D gene: NA
clone size: many
V gene: TRBV27
CDR3 DNA: TGTGCCAGCAGTTTCCTGACTGCTCCCGGTGAGCAGTTCTTC
CDR3 protein: CASSFLTAPGEQFF

CDR3 length: 15
J gene: TRBJ2-7
D gene: TRBD1
clone size: many
V gene: TRBV28
CDR3 DNA: TGTGCCAGCAGTCCGGCCGAGGGGGCGAGGGGCGAGCAGTACTTC
CDR3 protein: CASSPAEGARGEQYF

CDR3 length: 16
J gene: TRBJ2-2
D gene: TRBD2
clone size: many
V gene: TRBV6-2/TRBV6-3
CDR3 DNA: TGTGCCAGCAGTCTGACTAGCAGTACGAACACCGGGGAGCTGTTTTTT
CDR3 protein: CASSLTSSTNTGELFF

CDR3 length: 15
J gene: TRBJ2-7
D gene: TRBD1
clone size: many
V gene: TRBV5-1
CDR3 DNA: TGCGCCAGCAGCAGAACCGGACAGGGGAATGACGAGCAGTACTTC
CDR3 protein: CASSRTGQGNDEQYF

CDR3 length: 16
J gene: TRBJ2-7
D gene: NA
clone size: NA
V gene: TRBV5-1
CDR3 DNA: TGCGCCAGCAGCTCTAAAGGGGACTTCGACTCCTACGAGCAGTACTTC
CDR3 protein: CASSSKGDFDSYEQYF

CDR3 length: 14
J gene: TRBJ2-3
D gene: NA
clone size: many
V gene: TRBV5-6
CDR3 DNA: TGTGCCAGCAGCTTGATCAAAAGCACAGATACGCAGTATTTT
CDR3 protein: CASSLIKSTDTQYF

CDR3 length: 15
J gene: TRBJ2-1
D gene: TRBD2
clone size: many
V gene: TRBV12-3/TRBV12-4
CDR3 DNA: TGTGCCAGCAGTTTAACCGGGACTAGCGGGAATGAGCAGTTCTTC
CDR3 protein: CASSLTGTSGNEQFF

CDR3 length: 17
J gene: TRBJ2-7
D gene: TRBD2
clone size: many
V gene: TRBV5-1
CDR3 DNA: TGCGCCAGCAGCTTAGGACCCAGCGGGGGCCTCTCCTACGAGCAGTACTTC
CDR3 protein: CASSLGPSGGLSYEQYF

CDR3 length: 15
J gene: TRBJ2-2
D gene: NA
clone size: many
V gene: TRBV6-6
CDR3 DNA: TGTGCCAGCATAAACGGGGGGCGGGAACCCGGGGAGCTGTTTTTT
CDR3 protein: CASINGGREPGELFF

CDR3 length: 16
J gene: TRBJ2-4
D gene: NA
clone size: many
V gene: TRBV27
CDR3 DNA: TGTGCCAGCACCCCTCTAGGTGCCAGTTCCAAGAACATTCAGTACTTC
CDR3 protein: CASTPLGASSKNIQYF

CDR3 length: 15
J gene: TRBJ2-7
D gene: NA
clone size: many
V gene: TRBV10-2
CDR3 DNA: TGCGCCAGCAGTGAGTCCGGACTGGATTTCTACGAGCAGTACTTC
CDR3 protein: CASSESGLDFYEQYF

CDR3 length: 16
J gene: TRBJ1-4
D gene: TRBD1
clone size: many
V gene: TRBV4-1
CDR3 DNA: TGCGCCAGCAGCCCCCTCGGACAGGGAGCTAATGAAAAACTGTTTTTT
CDR3 protein: CASSPLGQGANEKLFF

CDR3 length: 14
J gene: TRBJ1-1
D gene: NA
clone size: many
V gene: TRBV10-3
CDR3 DNA: TGTGCCACCCAGGAACTTCGGGGGAACACTGAAGCTTTCTTT
CDR3 protein: CATQELRGNTEAFF

CDR3 length: 14
J gene: TRBJ1-2
D gene: NA
clone size: many
V gene: TRBV12-3/TRBV12-4
CDR3 DNA: TGTGCCAGCAGTTGGGGGTCTTTAGACTATGGCTACACCTTC
CDR3 protein: CASSWGSLDYGYTF

CDR3 length: 13
J gene: TRBJ2-3
D gene: NA
clone size: many
V gene: TRBV4-1
CDR3 DNA: TGCGCCAGCAGCCAACCACACACAGATACGCAGTATTTT
CDR3 protein: CASSQPHTDTQYF

CDR3 length: 15
J gene: TRBJ2-1
D gene: TRBD1
clone size: many
V gene: TRBV28
CDR3 DNA: TGTGCCAGCGCGCCCGACAGGGGGGGATACAATGAGCAGTTCTTC
CDR3 protein: CASAPDRGGYNEQFF

CDR3 length: 19
J gene: TRBJ2-1
D gene: TRBD2
clone size: many
V gene: TRBV28
CDR3 DNA: TGTGCCAGCAGTTCGGCGGGACTAGCGGGAGGCCGGTCCTACAATGAGCAGTTCTTC
CDR3 protein: CASSSAGLAGGRSYNEQFF

CDR3 length: 12
J gene: TRBJ2-3
D gene: TRBD2
clone size: many
V gene: TRBV20-1
CDR3 DNA: TGCAGTGCTAGGCTAGCGGGGGATACGCAGTATTTT
CDR3 protein: CSARLAGDTQYF